Listed here are 10 T cell receptor beta chains from one sample, sequenced in a study of regulatory T cells in long-lasting Graves disease. Time point given: persistent/refractory GD, antithyroid drugs over 5 years with positive TRAb. Extracted RNA from PBMCs served as the source of the TCR library. CDR3-region Arm-PCR and iRepertoire HTBI primers produced the TCR beta libraries. MiXCR, run by TCRdb on the multiplex PCR reads, gives a single entry per CDR3 protein. Here the sample spans approximately 360,000 distinct CDR3 sequences, around 23% being singletons. The specimen comprised peripheral blood mononuclear cells (PBMCs), sampled when the disease was refractory, from a patient treated with antithyroid drugs. The receptors were sampled from a woman in her thirties or forties with Graves disease.

The V and J genes are TRBV4-1 and TRBJ1-1, with D uncertain. V lost 2 bases to trimming and J lost 0 bases, with 7 bases between them. CDR3 length equals 14 residues. CDR1 is MGHRA, CDR2 YSYEKL, per germline. CDR3 DNA: TGCGCCAGCAGCCAACGGATGATGAACACTGAAGCTTTCTTT. The encoded protein is CASSQRMMNTEAFF.

This clonotype has at least ten counts. V and J are TRBV25-1 and TRBJ2-7, with D perhaps matching TRBD1 or TRBD2 (5 bases each). The CDR3 totals 14 residues. Trimming pared 5 bases from V and 2 bases from J, leaving 13 bases between. Germline V gene sequence: CDR1 MGHDK, CDR2 SYGVNS. The CDR3 is CASSRGNGAYEQYF. CDR3 in DNA: TGTGCCAGCAGTCGGGGCAACGGCGCCTACGAGCAGTACTTC.

The genes are TRBV9 and TRBJ2-5; a weak D match, TRBD1 (5 bases). Germline V gene sequence: CDR1 SGDLS, CDR2 YYNGEE. V lost 0 bases to trimming and J lost 1 base, with 10 bases between them. The CDR3 is 15 amino acids. The CDR3 here is CASSVAAGPQETQYF. The CDR3 DNA reads TGTGCCAGCAGCGTAGCGGCAGGGCCCCAAGAGACCCAGTACTTC.

This clonotype appeared a few times. J is TRBJ2-7 and V is TRBV7-3; D is ambiguous. The CDR3 totals 13 residues. The germline V gene encodes CDR1 SGHTA and CDR2 FQGTGA. V was pared by 5 bases and J by 6 bases, with 14 bases between. The CDR3 region is CASSPSGVGEQYF. The CDR3 DNA reads as TGTGCCAGCAGCCCCTCTGGAGTCGGCGAGCAGTACTTC.

About this clonotype itself: Just one base apart from a much larger clone, this may be a read error. This chain joins TRBV2 and TRBJ2-7, with D maybe TRBD1 (6 bases). Trimming took off 6 bases at V and 6 bases at J, with 18 bases between the two ends. The CDR3 length is 14 residues. From germline, CDR1 is SNHLY and CDR2 FYNNEI. CDR3 in DNA: TGTGCCAGCAGCAGAAGGGGGAAAGAGAGCGAGCAGTACTTC. Amino acids: CASSRRGKESEQYF.

The chain recombines TRBV30 with TRBJ1-1; D remains unclear. Trimming removed 0 bases from V and 3 bases from J, with 2 bases in between. The CDR3 loop spans 11 amino acids. Germline loops: CDR1 GTSNPN, CDR2 SVGIG (reference sequence). The CDR3 sequence: CAWSVYTEAFF. The CDR3 nucleotides read TGTGCCTGGAGTGTTTACACTGAAGCTTTCTTT.

V usage is TRBV2 and J usage is TRBJ2-1; TRBD1 matches at 9 bases. The CDR3 sequence is 13 residues long. V lost 6 bases, J lost 8 bases, and 5 bases stayed unmatched. Germline assignment: CDR1 SNHLY and CDR2 FYNNEI. The CDR3 region has the DNA TGTGCCAGCAGGTTGACAGGGGGGGATGAGCAGTTCTTC. Its translation: CASRLTGGDEQFF.

Concerning this clonotype: This may come from a read error, since a much larger clone is one base off. The V gene is TRBV29-1, the J gene TRBJ2-7, with 8 bases fitting TRBD2. The CDR3 contains 13 residues. Germline V CDR1 and CDR2: SQVTM, ANQGSEA. The ends lost 1 base at V and 4 bases at J; junction bases unmatched: 3. In DNA form, the CDR3 reads TGCAGCGTTGAAGCGGGAGGGCAATACGAGCAGTACTTC. This translates into CSVEAGGQYEQYF.

Only one count was recorded for this clonotype. The rearrangement joins TRBV11-2 to TRBJ2-1; D gene unclear. Per germline, CDR1 SGHAT and CDR2 FQNNGV. The germline V and J ends were trimmed by 1 base and 14 bases, with 12 bases remaining between them. The CDR3 runs to 12 residues. For the CDR3, the DNA is TGTGCCAGCAGCTTAGGCAGACGTCAGAAGTTCTTC. It translates to CASSLGRRQKFF.

As to this clonotype: With a much larger clone just one base away, this may be a read error. The chain couples TRBV7-2 to TRBJ1-2; a possible D gene is TRBD1 (5 bases). CDR3 length: 15 amino acids. The germline V gene encodes CDR1 SGHTA and CDR2 FQGNSA. The CDR3 bases are TGTGCCAGCGGCTTAGGCCTTGGACACTCCTATGGCTACACCTTC. The encoded protein is CASGLGLGHSYGYTF.